Each of the 8 T cell receptor beta chains below was sequenced from the same sample in a study of CD8 T cells in ankylosing spondylitis. TCRdb ran MiXCR on the 5' RACE reads and lists one entry per CDR3 protein. The table has fewer than 350,000 distinct CDR3 sequences, around a tenth seen once. What was sequenced was blood, either unsorted or a sorted T cell fraction (not recorded which). These TCRs come from a female donor with ankylosing spondylitis or in good health (not recorded which).

This clonotype was recorded many times. The gene calls are TRBV19 and TRBJ2-1; TRBD1 matches at 8 bases. From germline, CDR1 is LNHDA and CDR2 SQIVND (reference sequence). CDR3 length: 16 residues. Trimming at V came to 3 bases and at J to 8 bases, leaving 12 bases not matched to a gene. DNA of the CDR3: TGTGCCAGTAGTATGGGACCTGGACAGGGTCGGCATGAGCAGTTCTTC. Amino acid sequence: CASSMGPGQGRHEQFF.

In this sample, this clonotype turned up a few times. This chain's CDR3 is CASTTGRLSNTEAFF. The CDR3 region has the DNA TGTGCCAGTACCACCGGCCGGCTCTCGAACACTGAAGCTTTCTTT. The rearrangement links TRBV19 to TRBJ1-1; no clear D gene. The CDR3 spans 15 residues. Germline CDR1 LNHDA, CDR2 SQIVND (reference sequence). Trimming left V 7 bases short and J 1 base short, with 16 bases between.

This chain uses TRBV3-1 with TRBJ2-1, with 16 nucleotides matching TRBD2. The CDR3 totals 19 residues. Germline CDR1 and CDR2: LGHDT and YNNKEL (reference sequence). V trimming: 11 bases; J trimming: 7 bases; junction bases outside the gene matches: 20. The CDR3 sequence is CASCPYGTSGGVLMNEQFF. In DNA form, the CDR3 reads TGTGCCTCCTGCCCCTACGGGACTAGCGGGGGGGTATTAATGAATGAGCAGTTCTTC.

The V call is TRBV5-1, the J call TRBJ1-1; D is perhaps TRBD1 (6 bases). Germline CDR1 reads SGHRS; CDR2 reads YFSETQ. The CDR3 consists of 14 residues. The ends were cut back, 4 bases at V and 4 bases at J, with 14 bases in the middle. CDR3 nucleotide sequence: TGCGCCAGCAGCCTTATAGGGACAATCACTGAAGCTTTCTTT. This encodes CASSLIGTITEAFF.

This clonotype was counted ten times or more. This rearrangement joins TRBV5-1 to TRBJ2-3; TRBD1 matches 9 bases. Germline V lookup: CDR1 SGHRS, CDR2 YFSETQ. The CDR3 is 16 residues long. V trimming: 4 bases; J trimming: 5 bases; junction bases outside the gene matches: 11. The CDR3 bases are TGCGCCAGCAGCCGCACCGGGACAGGGTCCGGAGATACGCAGTATTTT. This codes for CASSRTGTGSGDTQYF.

This clonotype was counted only a few times. This sequence joins TRBV20-1 and TRBJ1-6; D unclear. The germline V and J ends were trimmed by 0 bases and 0 bases, with 9 bases remaining between them. The CDR3 is made up of 16 amino acids. Germline V gene lookup returns CDR1 DFQATT and CDR2 SNEGSKA (reference sequence). This chain's CDR3 is CSARDPPSSYNSPLHF. The CDR3 nucleotides read TGCAGTGCTAGAGATCCACCGAGCTCCTATAATTCACCCCTCCACTTT.

This clonotype was seen a handful of times. This chain connects TRBV3-1 to TRBJ1-1; weak D call: TRBD1 (5 bases). The germline V gene has CDR1 LGHDT and CDR2 YNNKEL (reference sequence). V gave up 0 bases and J gave up 7 bases, with 15 bases separating them. The CDR3 has 15 amino acids. CDR3 protein: CASSQDQGPSGEAFF. CDR3 nucleotides: TGTGCCAGCAGCCAAGATCAGGGCCCATCGGGTGAAGCTTTCTTT.

The rearrangement links TRBV18 to TRBJ1-1; D may be TRBD1 (5 bases). CDR1 is KGHSH, CDR2 LQKENI, per germline. Trimming left V 8 bases short and J 1 base short, with 11 bases between. The CDR3 is made up of 13 amino acids. The CDR3 DNA follows: TGTGCCAGCCAAGGAGGGGCGAACACTGAAGCTTTCTTT. It translates to CASQGGANTEAFF.